This T cell receptor (beta chain) was identified during a study of blood T cell repertoires in COVID-19. Study-wide background: The United States, Italy and Spain were the sources of the acute and convalescent COVID-19 samples. PBMCs, B-cell-depleted T cells, or T cells provided the cDNA or gDNA that made up the material.

As processed by the authors: Amplification of reference gene primers provided the estimated nucleated cell counts. Produced via immunoSEQ multiplex PCR; TCRdb's table is partial and in-frame only. V, J and clone size reflect that table, while D and trimming were determined from the DNA. The sample lists 150,000 to 200,000 clones; 70% to 90% were seen once. V lost 2 bases to trimming and J lost 5 bases, with 18 bases between them. Germline-derived CDR1 and CDR2 are MNHEY and SVGEGT. The CDR3 extends over 16 amino acids. The chain recombines TRBV6-2 or TRBV6-3 with TRBJ2-5; possibly TRBD1 for D (6 bases). This TCR came from a man aged 18 to 35 who had recovered from COVID-19. Sequencing was done on a sample of peripheral blood. Here the CDR3 DNA reads TGTGCCAGCAGTTACGACCTGGGACACCTGTTGGAGACCCAGTACTTC. Protein product: CASSYDLGHLLETQYF.